This passage covers 10 T cell receptor beta chains from one sample sequenced in a study of OX40 agonist ivuxolimab in advanced cancers. Produced via immunoSEQ multiplex PCR; TCRdb's table is partial and in-frame only. The sample has about 85,000 clones; over 75% are singletons. Source: CD4+ or CD8+ T cells sorted from blood, taken in a trial of the OX40 agonist ivuxolimab. The receptors shown here come from an adult with an advanced solid tumor such as melanoma, head and neck, liver or kidney cancer.

The chain links TRBV5-1 to TRBJ1-3, with D hard to call. Germline CDR1 reads SGHRS; CDR2 reads YFSETQ. Trimming cost V 2 bases and J 1 base, with 10 bases left between them. CDR3 length equals 15 residues. DNA for the CDR3: TGCGCCAGCAGCTTCAACGTGGGGTCTGGAAACACCATATATTTT. Amino acids: CASSFNVGSGNTIYF.

The chain combines TRBV5-5 with TRBJ2-1; 8 positions match TRBD2. V lost 1 base to trimming and J lost 10 bases; unmatched junction nucleotides: 7. Germline V gene sequence: CDR1 SGHKS, CDR2 YYEKEE (reference sequence). The CDR3 covers 14 residues. CDR3: CASSLIAGPWEQFF. The CDR3 DNA sequence: TGTGCCAGCAGCTTGATAGCGGGACCATGGGAGCAGTTCTTC.

The V call is TRBV6-5, the J call TRBJ1-2; TRBD1 matches 9 bases. With 8 bases clipped from V and 10 bases from J, the junction kept 11 bases outside the gene matches. Germline-derived CDR1 and CDR2 are MNHEY and SVGAGI. The CDR3 extends over 13 amino acids. The CDR3 DNA reads as TGTGCCAGCCGGCTGGACAGGGGATCGGACTACACCTTC. Translation: CASRLDRGSDYTF.

The chain links TRBV15 to TRBJ2-5; D possibly corresponds to TRBD1 (5 bases). V gave up 2 bases and J gave up 1 base, with 14 bases separating them. This CDR3 has 16 residues. The germline V gene has CDR1 LNHNV and CDR2 YYDKDF (reference sequence). DNA of the CDR3: TGTGCCACCAGCAGATTGGACACCCGAGCCCAAGAGACCCAGTACTTC. This codes for CATSRLDTRAQETQYF.

The sample holds one count of this clone. The chain carries TRBV11-2 and TRBJ2-7; weak D call: TRBD1 (5 bases). V gave up 3 bases and J gave up 0 bases, with 18 bases separating them. The CDR3 is 17 residues long. Per germline, CDR1 SGHAT and CDR2 FQNNGV. CDR3 DNA sequence: TGTGCCAGCAGCTTTTCATTGGGCAGGGCCTCCTCCTACGAGCAGTACGTC. Translating gives CASSFSLGRASSYEQYV.

The rearrangement uses TRBV7-3 and TRBJ2-5, with TRBD2 matching 11 bases. The germline CDR1 and CDR2 sequences are SGHTA and FQGTGA. V lost 5 bases to trimming and J lost 2 bases; unmatched junction nucleotides: 7. The CDR3 has 16 amino acids. This CDR3 reads CASSHLGLAEQETQYF. For the CDR3, the DNA is TGTGCCAGCAGCCACCTGGGACTAGCGGAACAAGAGACCCAGTACTTC. The full variable domain, its missing parts supplied by reference TRBV7-3 and TRBJ2-5, is GAGVSQTPSNKVTEKGKYVELRCDPISGHTALYWYRQSLGQGPEFLIYFQGTGAADDSGLPNDRFFAVRPEGSVSTLKIQRTERGDSAVYLCASSHLGLAEQETQYFGPGTRLLVL.

For the CDR3, the DNA is TGTGTCAGAAGTTCCCGGGCTCCTTGGGGAGCTTTCTTT. This gives the protein CVRSSRAPWGAFF. The chain recombines TRBV7-5 with TRBJ1-1. TRBV7-5 is reported as a pseudogene. The CDR3 spans 13 residues.

A few counts support this clone. Here the CDR3 reads CASSSDRGVTIYF. The CDR3 DNA sequence: TGTGCCAGCTCATCCGACAGGGGGGTCACCATATATTTT. The chain is built from TRBV18 and TRBJ1-3; 9 bases align to TRBD1. This CDR3 spans 13 amino acids. Trimming took 5 bases from V and 9 from J; bases not matched to a gene: 5. The germline gives CDR1 KGHSH, CDR2 LQKENI.

The V and J genes are TRBV7-2 and TRBJ2-7, with a weak D call TRBD2 (6 bases). Trimming pared 1 base from V and 1 base from J, leaving 8 bases between. This CDR3 region has 14 residues. Germline CDR1 is SGHTA and CDR2 is FQGNSA. The CDR3 sequence is CASSLVRDSYEQYF. The DNA of the CDR3 is TGTGCCAGCAGCTTAGTGCGGGATTCCTACGAGCAGTACTTC.

The gene calls are TRBV7-9 and TRBJ2-5, with TRBD1 identical over 7 bases. Trimming cost V 7 bases and J 5 bases; bases outside gene matches: 10. CDR3 length: 14 residues. Germline loops: CDR1 SEHNR, CDR2 FQNEAQ (reference sequence). The CDR3 spells CASIQQGSGETQYF. The CDR3 bases are TGTGCCAGCATCCAACAGGGGAGTGGGGAGACCCAGTACTTC.